In this sample, the clone carrying this TCR beta chain turned up once. What it binds is not known. The data derive from a study of identifying expanded T cells in peripheral blood. Study observations and caveats: Across healthy donors, higher total template counts meant significantly greater approximately two-week count variance.

Profiled with immunoSEQ multiplex PCR; TCRdb holds only in-frame clones, not every one. The data show some 120,000 clones, roughly 80% seen once. Germline V CDR1 and CDR2: SGHDT, YYEEEE. The trim removed 4 bases at V and 5 bases at J, leaving 13 bases unmatched. The CDR3 runs to 16 residues. The chain couples TRBV5-6 to TRBJ1-2; the match to TRBD1 covers 8 bases. The sample taken for sequencing was blood. The receptor was isolated from a person aged 18 to 70 in good health. CDR3 protein: CASSPNYDRGPYGYTF. CDR3 nucleotides: TGTGCCAGCAGCCCCAACTACGACAGGGGCCCTTATGGCTACACCTTC. Drawing the rest from reference TRBV5-6 and TRBJ1-2, the complete variable domain is DAGVTQSPTHLIKTRGQQVTLRCSPKSGHDTVSWYQQALGQGPQFIFQYYEEEERQRGNFPDRFSGHQFPNYSSELNVNALLLGDSALYLCASSPNYDRGPYGYTFGSGTRLTVV.